Sequencing of this T cell receptor beta chain was carried out in a study of shared clonotypes between healthy human individuals. Whole-study findings and limits: The generation probabilities recorded for non-shared clonotypes fell below those of clonotypes shared by all four donors.

V dropped 5 bases and J dropped 1; count of bases not matched to a gene: 8. This CDR3 is built from 15 residues. The V gene's germline CDR1 is MNHEY and CDR2 SVGAGI. About this clone: What it recognizes is unknown.

The repertoire was sequenced with immunoSEQ multiplex PCR; TCRdb's copy has only in-frame clones and lacks some. The sample lists under 2,500,000 clones, almost 96% occurring once. The receptor comes from a man aged 18 to 29 in good health. Sequencing used naive CD4+ T cells sorted from blood. Noted subset: CD45RA+ positively selected. The V and J genes are TRBV6-5 and TRBJ2-7, with TRBD1 identical over 7 bases. CDR3 loop: CASSPTGASSYEQYF. In DNA form, the CDR3 reads TGTGCCAGCAGTCCAACAGGGGCATCTTCCTACGAGCAGTACTTC.